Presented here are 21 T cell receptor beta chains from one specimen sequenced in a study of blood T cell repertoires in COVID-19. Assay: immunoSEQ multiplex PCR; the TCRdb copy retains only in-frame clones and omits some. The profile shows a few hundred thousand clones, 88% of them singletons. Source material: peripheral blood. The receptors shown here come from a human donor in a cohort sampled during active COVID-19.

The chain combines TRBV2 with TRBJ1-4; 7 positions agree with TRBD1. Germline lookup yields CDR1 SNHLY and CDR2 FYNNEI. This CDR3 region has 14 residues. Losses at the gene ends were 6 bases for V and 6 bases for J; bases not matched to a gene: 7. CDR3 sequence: CASRDRRLHEKLFF. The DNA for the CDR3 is TGTGCCAGCAGGGACAGGCGATTGCATGAAAAACTGTTTTTT.

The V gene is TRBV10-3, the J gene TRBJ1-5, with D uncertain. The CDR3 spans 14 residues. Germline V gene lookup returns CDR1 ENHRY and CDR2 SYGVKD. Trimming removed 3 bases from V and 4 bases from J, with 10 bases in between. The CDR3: CAISDWKENQPQHF. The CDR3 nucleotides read TGTGCCATCAGTGATTGGAAGGAGAATCAGCCCCAGCATTTT.

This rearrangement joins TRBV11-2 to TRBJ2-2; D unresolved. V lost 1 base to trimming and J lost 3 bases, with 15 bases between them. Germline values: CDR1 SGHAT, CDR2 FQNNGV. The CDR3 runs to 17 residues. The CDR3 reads CASSLVGLGWDTGELFF. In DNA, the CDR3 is TGTGCCAGCAGCTTAGTGGGCTTAGGTTGGGACACCGGGGAGCTGTTTTTT. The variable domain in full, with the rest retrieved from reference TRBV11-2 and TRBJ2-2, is EAGVAQSPRYKIIEKRQSVAFWCNPISGHATLYWYQQILGQGPKLLIQFQNNGVVDDSQLPKDRFSAERLKGVDSTLKIQPAKLEDSAVYLCASSLVGLGWDTGELFFGEGSRLTVL.

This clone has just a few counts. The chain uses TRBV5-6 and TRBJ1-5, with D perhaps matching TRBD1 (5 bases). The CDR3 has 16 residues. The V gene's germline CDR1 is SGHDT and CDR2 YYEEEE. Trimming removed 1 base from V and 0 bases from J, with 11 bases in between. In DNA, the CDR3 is TGTGCCAGCAGCTTGAGGGGAATCTATAGCAATCAGCCCCAGCATTTT. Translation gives CASSLRGIYSNQPQHF.

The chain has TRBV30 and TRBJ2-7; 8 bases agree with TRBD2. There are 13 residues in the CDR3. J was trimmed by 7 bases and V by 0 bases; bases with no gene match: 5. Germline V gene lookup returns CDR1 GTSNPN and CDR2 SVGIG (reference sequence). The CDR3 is CAWSVASGREQYF. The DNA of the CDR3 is TGTGCCTGGAGTGTGGCTAGCGGGCGAGAGCAGTACTTC. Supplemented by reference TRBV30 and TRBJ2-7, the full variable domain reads SQTIHQWPATLVQPVGSPLSLECTVEGTSNPNLYWYRQAAGRGLQLLFYSVGIGQISSEVPQNLSASRPQDRQFILSSKKLLLSDSGFYLCAWSVASGREQYFGPGTRLTVT.

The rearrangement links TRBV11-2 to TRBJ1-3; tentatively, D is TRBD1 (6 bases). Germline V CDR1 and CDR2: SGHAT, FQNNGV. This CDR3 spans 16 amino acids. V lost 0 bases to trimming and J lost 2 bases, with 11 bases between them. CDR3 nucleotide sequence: TGTGCCAGCAGCTTAGACAGGGGCTCTGCTGGAAACACCATATATTTT. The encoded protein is CASSLDRGSAGNTIYF.

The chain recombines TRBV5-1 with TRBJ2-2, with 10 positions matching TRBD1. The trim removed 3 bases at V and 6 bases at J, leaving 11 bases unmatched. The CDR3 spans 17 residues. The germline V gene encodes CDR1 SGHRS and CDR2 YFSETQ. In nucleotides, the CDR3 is TGCGCCAGCAGCTCCGGAGGGGGACAGGGGTTTTCCGGGGAGCTGTTTTTT. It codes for CASSSGGGQGFSGELFF.

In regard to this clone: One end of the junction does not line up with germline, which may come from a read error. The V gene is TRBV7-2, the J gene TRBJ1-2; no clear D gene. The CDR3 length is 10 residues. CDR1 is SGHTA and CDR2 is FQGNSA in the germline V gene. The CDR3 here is CYEGVYGYTF. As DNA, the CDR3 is TGCTACGAAGGAGTCTATGGCTACACCTTC.

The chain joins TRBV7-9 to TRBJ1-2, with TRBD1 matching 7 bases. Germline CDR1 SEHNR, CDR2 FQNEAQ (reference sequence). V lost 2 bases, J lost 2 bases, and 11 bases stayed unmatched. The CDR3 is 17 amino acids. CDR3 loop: CASSLPSPDRANYGYTF. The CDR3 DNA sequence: TGTGCCAGCAGCTTACCTAGTCCAGACAGGGCCAACTATGGCTACACCTTC. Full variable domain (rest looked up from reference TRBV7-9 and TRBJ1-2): DTGVSQNPRHKITKRGQNVTFRCDPISEHNRLYWYRQTLGQGPEFLTYFQNEAQLEKSRLLSDRFSAERPKGSFSTLEIQRTEQGDSAMYLCASSLPSPDRANYGYTFGSGTRLTVV.

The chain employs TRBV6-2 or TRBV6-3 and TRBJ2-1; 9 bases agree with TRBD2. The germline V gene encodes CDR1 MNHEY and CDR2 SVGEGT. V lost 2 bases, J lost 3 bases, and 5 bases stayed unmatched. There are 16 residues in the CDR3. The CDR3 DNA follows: TGTGCCAGCAGTTACGTTATAGCGGGAGTCTACAATGAGCAGTTCTTC. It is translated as CASSYVIAGVYNEQFF.

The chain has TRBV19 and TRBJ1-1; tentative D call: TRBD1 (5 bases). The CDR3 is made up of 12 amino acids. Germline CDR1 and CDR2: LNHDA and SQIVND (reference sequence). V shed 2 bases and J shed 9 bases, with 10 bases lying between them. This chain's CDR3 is CASSISGVKAFF. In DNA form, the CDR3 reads TGTGCCAGTAGTATATCGGGGGTTAAAGCTTTCTTT. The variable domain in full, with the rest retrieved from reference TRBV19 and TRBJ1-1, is DGGITQSPKYLFRKEGQNVTLSCEQNLNHDAMYWYRQDPGQGLRLIYYSQIVNDFQKGDIAEGYSVSREKKESFPLTVTSAQKNPTAFYLCASSISGVKAFFGQGTRLTVV.

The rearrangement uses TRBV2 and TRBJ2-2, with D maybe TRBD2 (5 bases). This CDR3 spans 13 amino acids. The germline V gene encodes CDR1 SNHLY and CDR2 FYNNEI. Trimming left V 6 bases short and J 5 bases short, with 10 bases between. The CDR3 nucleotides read TGTGCCAGCAGGGTCGAGGGAACCGGGGAGCTGTTTTTT. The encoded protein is CASRVEGTGELFF.

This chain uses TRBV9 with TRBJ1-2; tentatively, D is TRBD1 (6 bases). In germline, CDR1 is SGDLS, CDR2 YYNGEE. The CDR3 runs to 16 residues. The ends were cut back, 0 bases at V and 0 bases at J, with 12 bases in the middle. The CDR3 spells CASSVESGVANYGYTF. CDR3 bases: TGTGCCAGCAGCGTAGAATCAGGGGTAGCTAACTATGGCTACACCTTC.

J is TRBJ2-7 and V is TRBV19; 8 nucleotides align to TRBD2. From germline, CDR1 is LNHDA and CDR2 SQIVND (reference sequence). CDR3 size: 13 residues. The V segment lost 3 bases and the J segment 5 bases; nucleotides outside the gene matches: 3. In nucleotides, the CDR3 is TGTGCCAGTAGTATGGTGCGGGGGGACGAGCAGTACTTC. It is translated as CASSMVRGDEQYF.

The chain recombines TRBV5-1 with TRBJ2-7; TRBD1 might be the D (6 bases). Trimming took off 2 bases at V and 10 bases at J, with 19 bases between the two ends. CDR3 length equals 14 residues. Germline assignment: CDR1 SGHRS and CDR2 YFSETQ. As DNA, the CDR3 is TGCGCCAGCAGCTTTACAGGGATCCTACGAGAACAGTACTTC. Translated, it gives CASSFTGILREQYF.

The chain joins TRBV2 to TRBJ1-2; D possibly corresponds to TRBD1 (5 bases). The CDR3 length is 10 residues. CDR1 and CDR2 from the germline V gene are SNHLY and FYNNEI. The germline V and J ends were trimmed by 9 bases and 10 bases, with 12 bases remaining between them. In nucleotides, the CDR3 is TGTGCCAGTTCAGGGATTTACTACACCTTC. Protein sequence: CASSGIYYTF.

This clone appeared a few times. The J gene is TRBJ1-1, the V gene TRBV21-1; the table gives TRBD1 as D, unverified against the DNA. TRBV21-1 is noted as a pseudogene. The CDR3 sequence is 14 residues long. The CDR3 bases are TGTGCCAGCAGCAGACAGCCCATGAACACTGAAGCTTTCTTT. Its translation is CASSRQPMNTEAFF.

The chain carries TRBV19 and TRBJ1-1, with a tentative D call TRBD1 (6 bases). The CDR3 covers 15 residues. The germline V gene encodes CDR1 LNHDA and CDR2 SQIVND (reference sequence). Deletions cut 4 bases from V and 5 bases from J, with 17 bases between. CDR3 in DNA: TGTGCCAGTAGTACACTGACCTTTAGGGGGACTGAAGCTTTCTTT. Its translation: CASSTLTFRGTEAFF.

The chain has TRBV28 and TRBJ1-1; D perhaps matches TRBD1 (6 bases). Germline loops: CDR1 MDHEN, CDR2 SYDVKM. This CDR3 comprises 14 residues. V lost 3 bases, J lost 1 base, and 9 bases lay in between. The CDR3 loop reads CASSLTGQNTEAFF. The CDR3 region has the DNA TGTGCCAGCAGTTTGACAGGACAGAACACTGAAGCTTTCTTT.

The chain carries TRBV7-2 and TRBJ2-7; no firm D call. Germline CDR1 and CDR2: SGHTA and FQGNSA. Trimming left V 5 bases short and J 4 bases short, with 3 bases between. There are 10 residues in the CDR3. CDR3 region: CASSQYEQYF. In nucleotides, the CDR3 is TGTGCCAGCAGCCAATACGAGCAGTACTTC.

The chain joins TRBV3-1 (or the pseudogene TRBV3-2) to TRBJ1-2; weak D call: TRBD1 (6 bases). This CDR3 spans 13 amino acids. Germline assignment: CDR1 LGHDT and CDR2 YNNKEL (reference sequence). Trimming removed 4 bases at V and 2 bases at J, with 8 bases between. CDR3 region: CASSPDRNYGYTF. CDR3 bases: TGTGCCAGCAGCCCGGACAGAAACTATGGCTACACCTTC.